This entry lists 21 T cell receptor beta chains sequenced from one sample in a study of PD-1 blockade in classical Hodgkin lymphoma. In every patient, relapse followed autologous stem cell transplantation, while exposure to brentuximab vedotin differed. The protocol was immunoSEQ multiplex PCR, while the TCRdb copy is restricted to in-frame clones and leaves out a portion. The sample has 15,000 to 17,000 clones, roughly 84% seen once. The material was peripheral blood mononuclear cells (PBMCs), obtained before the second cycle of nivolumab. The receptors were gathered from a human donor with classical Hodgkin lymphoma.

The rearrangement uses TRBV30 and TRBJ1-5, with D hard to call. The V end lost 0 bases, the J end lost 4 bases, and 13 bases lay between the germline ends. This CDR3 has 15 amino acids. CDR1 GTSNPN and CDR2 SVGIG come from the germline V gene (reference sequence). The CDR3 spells CAWSVNVFGNQPQHF. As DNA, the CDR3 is TGTGCCTGGAGTGTTAATGTGTTCGGAAATCAGCCCCAGCATTTT.

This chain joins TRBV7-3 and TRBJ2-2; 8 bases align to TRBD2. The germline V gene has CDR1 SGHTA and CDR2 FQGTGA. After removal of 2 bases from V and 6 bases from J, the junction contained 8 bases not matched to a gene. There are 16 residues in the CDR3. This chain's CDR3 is CASSLHREGNPGELFF. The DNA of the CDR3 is TGTGCCAGCAGCTTACACCGGGAGGGCAATCCCGGGGAGCTGTTTTTT. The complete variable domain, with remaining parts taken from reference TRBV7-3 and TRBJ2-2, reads GAGVSQTPSNKVTEKGKYVELRCDPISGHTALYWYRQSLGQGPEFLIYFQGTGAADDSGLPNDRFFAVRPEGSVSTLKIQRTERGDSAVYLCASSLHREGNPGELFFGEGSRLTVL.

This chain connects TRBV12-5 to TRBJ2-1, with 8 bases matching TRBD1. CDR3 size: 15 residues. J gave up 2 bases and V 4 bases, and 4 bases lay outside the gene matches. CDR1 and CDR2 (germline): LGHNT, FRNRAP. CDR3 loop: CASGSTGAAYNEQFF. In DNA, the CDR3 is TGTGCTAGTGGTTCGACAGGGGCCGCCTACAATGAGCAGTTCTTC.

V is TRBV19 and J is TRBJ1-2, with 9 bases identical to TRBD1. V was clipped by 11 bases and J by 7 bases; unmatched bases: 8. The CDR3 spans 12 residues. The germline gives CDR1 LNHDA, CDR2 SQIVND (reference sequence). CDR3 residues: CAATGGSFGYTF. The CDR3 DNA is TGTGCCGCTACAGGGGGCTCTTTTGGCTACACCTTC.

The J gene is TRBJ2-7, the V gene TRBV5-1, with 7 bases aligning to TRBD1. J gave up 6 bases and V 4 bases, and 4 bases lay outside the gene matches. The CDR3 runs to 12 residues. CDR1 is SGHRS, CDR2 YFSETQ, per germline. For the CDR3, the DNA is TGCGCCAGCAGCAGTGGGGACAGCGAGCAGTACTTC. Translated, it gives CASSSGDSEQYF. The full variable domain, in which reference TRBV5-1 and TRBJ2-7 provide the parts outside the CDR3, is KAGVTQTPRYLIKTRGQQVTLSCSPISGHRSVSWYQQTPGQGLQFLFEYFSETQRNKGNFPGRFSGRQFSNSRSEMNVSTLELGDSALYLCASSSGDSEQYFGPGTRLTVT.

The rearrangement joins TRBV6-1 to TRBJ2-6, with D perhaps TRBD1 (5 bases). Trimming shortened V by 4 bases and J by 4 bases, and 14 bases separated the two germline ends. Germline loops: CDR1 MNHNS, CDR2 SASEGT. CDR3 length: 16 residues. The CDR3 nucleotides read TGTGCCAGCAGTGGAGCGCAGGGCTCCGGGGCCAACGTCCTGACTTTC. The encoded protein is CASSGAQGSGANVLTF.

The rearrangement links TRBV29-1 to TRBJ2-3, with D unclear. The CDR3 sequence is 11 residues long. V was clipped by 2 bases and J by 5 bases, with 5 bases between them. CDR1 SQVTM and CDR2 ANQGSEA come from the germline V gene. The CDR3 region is CSVENQDTQYF. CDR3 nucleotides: TGCAGCGTTGAAAATCAAGATACGCAGTATTTT.

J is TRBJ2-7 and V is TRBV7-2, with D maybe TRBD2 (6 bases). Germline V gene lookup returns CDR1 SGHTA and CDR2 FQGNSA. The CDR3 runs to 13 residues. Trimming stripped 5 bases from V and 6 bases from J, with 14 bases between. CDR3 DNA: TGTGCCAGCAGCAATCCCTGGGGACTCGAGCAGTACTTC. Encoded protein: CASSNPWGLEQYF.

In DNA, the CDR3 is TGTGCCAGCAGTGCATCCGTTAGCCGCTACGAGCAGTACTTC. Translating gives CASSASVSRYEQYF. The J gene is TRBJ2-7, the V gene TRBV6-1; no clear D gene. Germline V lookup: CDR1 MNHNS, CDR2 SASEGT. Trimming took 4 bases from V and 3 from J, leaving 13 bases between them. The CDR3 covers 14 residues.

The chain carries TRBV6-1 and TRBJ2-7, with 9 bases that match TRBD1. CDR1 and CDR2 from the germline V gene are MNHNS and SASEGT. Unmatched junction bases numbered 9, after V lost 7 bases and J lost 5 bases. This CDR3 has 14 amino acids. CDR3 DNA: TGTGCCAGCACTGTGGGACAGGGAAGCGACGAGCAGTACTTC. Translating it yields CASTVGQGSDEQYF.

Here the CDR3 reads CAIKAGQGASGELFF. The CDR3, as DNA: TGTGCCATCAAGGCTGGACAGGGGGCGTCCGGGGAGCTGTTTTTT. J is TRBJ2-2 and V is TRBV10-3, with TRBD1 matching 11 bases. Trimming cost V 7 bases and J 6 bases; bases outside gene matches: 7. The CDR3 runs to 15 residues. Germline V gene lookup returns CDR1 ENHRY and CDR2 SYGVKD.

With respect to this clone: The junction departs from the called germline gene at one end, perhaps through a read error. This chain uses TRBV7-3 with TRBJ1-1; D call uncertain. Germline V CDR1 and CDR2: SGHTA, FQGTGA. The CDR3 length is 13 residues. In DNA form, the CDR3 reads TGTGCCAGCCGCTTGGGGATGAACACTGAAGCTTTCTTT. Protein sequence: CASRLGMNTEAFF.

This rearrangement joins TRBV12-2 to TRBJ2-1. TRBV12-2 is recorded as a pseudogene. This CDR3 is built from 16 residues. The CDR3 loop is CASRPPPGHSFNEQFF. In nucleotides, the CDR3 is TGTGCAAGTCGCCCACCTCCGGGGCATTCCTTCAATGAGCAGTTCTTC.

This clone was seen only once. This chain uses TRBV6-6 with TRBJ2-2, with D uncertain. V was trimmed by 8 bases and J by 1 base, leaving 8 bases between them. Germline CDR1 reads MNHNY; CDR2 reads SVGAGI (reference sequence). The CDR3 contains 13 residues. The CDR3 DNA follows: TGTGCCAGCGGTGAGAGGAACACCGGGGAGCTGTTTTTT. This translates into CASGERNTGELFF.

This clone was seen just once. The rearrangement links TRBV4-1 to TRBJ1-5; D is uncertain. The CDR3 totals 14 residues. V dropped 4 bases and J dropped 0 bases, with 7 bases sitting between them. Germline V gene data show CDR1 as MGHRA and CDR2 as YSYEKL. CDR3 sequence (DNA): TGCGCCAGCAGCCTGGAGCCTAGCAATCAGCCCCAGCATTTT. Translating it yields CASSLEPSNQPQHF.

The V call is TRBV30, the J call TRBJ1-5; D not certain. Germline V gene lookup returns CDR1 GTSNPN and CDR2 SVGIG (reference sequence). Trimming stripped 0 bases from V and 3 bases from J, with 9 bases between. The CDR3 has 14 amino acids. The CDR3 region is CAWSVGQNNQPQHF. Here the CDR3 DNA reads TGTGCCTGGAGTGTGGGTCAGAACAATCAGCCCCAGCATTTT.

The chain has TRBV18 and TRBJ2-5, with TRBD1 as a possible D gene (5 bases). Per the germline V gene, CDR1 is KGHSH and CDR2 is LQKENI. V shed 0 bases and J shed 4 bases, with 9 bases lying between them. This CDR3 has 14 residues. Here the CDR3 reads CASSPPRVRETQYF. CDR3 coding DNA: TGTGCCAGCTCACCACCCAGGGTTCGAGAGACCCAGTACTTC.

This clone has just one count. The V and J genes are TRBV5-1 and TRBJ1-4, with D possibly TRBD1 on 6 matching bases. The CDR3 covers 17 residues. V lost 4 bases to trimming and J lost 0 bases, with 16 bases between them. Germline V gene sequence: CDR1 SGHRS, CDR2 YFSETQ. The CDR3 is CASSGGKGSSTNEKLFF. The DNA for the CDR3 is TGCGCCAGCAGCGGGGGCAAGGGCTCCTCAACTAATGAAAAACTGTTTTTT.

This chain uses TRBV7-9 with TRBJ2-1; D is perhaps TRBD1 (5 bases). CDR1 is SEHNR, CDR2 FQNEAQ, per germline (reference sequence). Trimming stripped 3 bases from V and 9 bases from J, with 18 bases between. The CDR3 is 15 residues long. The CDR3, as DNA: TGTGCCAGCAGCTTGACAGCGAACGGTTTGGGTGAGCAGTTCTTC. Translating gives CASSLTANGLGEQFF.

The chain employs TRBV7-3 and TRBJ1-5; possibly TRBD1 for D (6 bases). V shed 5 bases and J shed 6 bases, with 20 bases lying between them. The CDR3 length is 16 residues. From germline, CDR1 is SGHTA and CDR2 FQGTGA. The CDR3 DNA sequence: TGTGCCAGCAGCCCCAGAGACACAGGGTCAGCTCAGCCCCAGCATTTT. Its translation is CASSPRDTGSAQPQHF.

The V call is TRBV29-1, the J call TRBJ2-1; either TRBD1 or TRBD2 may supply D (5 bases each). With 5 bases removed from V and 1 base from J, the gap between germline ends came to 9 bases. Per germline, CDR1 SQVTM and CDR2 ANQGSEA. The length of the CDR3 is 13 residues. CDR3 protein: CSVSGTSYNEQFF. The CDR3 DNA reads TGCAGCGTTTCCGGGACGTCCTACAATGAGCAGTTCTTC.